This T cell receptor (beta chain) derives from a study of technical replicates of blood from a handful of donors. Sequenced by immunoSEQ multiplex PCR; TCRdb stores in-frame clones only, minus some. This table has 7,500 to 9,000 clones, under 90% appearing once. Sequences were obtained from PBMCs. This clonotype originated in a human donor in good health.

CDR3 DNA sequence: TGTGCCAGCAGTGAGCAGGGGGGAGCTAATGAAAAACTGTTTTTT. Translating it yields CASSEQGGANEKLFF. The rearrangement joins TRBV6-1 to TRBJ1-4; TRBD1 matches 7 bases. The CDR3 runs 15 residues. Germline V CDR1 and CDR2: MNHNS, SASEGT. With 3 bases clipped from V and 3 bases from J, the junction kept 4 bases outside the gene matches.